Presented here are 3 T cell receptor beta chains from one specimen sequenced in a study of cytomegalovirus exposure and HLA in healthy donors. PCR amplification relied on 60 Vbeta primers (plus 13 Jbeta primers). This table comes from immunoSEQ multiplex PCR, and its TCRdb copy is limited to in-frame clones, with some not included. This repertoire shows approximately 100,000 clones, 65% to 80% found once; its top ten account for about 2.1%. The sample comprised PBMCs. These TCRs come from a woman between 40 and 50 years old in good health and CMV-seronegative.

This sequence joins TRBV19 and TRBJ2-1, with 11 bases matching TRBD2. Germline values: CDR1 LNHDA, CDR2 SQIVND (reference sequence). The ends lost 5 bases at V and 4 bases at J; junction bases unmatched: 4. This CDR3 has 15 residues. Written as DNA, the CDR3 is TGTGCCAGTAGTGGCACTAGCGGGAGTTACAATGAGCAGTTCTTC. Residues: CASSGTSGSYNEQFF.

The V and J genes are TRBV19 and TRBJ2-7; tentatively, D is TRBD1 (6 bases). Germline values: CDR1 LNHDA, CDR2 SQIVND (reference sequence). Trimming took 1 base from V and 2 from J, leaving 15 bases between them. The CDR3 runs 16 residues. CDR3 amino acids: CASSIALGDKAYEQYF. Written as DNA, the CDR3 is TGTGCCAGTAGTATAGCCCTAGGGGACAAAGCCTACGAGCAGTACTTC.

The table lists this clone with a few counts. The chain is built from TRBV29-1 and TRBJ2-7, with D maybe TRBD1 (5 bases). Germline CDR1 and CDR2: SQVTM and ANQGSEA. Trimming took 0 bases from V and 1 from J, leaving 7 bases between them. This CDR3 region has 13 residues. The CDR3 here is CSVEDDSSYEQYF. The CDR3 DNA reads TGCAGCGTTGAAGACGACAGTTCCTACGAGCAGTACTTC.